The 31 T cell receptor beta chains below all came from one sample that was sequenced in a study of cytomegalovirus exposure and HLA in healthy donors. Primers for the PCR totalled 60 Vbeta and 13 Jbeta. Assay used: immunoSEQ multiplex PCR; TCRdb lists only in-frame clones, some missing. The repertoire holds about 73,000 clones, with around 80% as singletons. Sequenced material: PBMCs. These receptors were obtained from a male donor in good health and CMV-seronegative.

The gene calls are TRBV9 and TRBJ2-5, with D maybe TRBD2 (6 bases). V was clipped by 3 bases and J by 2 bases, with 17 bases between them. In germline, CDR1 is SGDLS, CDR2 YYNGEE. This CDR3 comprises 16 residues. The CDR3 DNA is TGTGCCAGCAGCGGGAACTTGATTGGGGGGCAAGAGACCCAGTACTTC. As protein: CASSGNLIGGQETQYF. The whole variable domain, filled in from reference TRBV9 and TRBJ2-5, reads DSGVTQTPKHLITATGQRVTLRCSPRSGDLSVYWYQQSLDQGLQFLIQYYNGEERAKGNILERFSAQQFPDLHSELNLSSLELGDSALYFCASSGNLIGGQETQYFGPGTRLLVL.

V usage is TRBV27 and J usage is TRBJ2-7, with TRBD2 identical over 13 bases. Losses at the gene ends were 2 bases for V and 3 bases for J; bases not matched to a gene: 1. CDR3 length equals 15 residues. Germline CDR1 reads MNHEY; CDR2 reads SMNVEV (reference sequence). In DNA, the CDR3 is TGTGCCAGCAGTTTAAGGACTAGCGGGGGCTACGAGCAGTACTTC. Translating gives CASSLRTSGGYEQYF.

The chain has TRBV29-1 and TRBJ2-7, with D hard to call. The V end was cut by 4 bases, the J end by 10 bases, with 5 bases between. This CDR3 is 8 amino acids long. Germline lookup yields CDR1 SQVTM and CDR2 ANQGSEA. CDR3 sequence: CSVAVQYF. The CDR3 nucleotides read TGCAGCGTTGCAGTTCAGTACTTC.

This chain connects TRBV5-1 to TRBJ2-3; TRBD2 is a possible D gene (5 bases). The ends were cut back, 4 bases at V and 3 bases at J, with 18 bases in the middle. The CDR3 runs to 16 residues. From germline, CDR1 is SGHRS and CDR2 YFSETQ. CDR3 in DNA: TGCGCCAGCAGCCCGGTACACCGGGGAGATACAGATACGCAGTATTTT. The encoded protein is CASSPVHRGDTDTQYF.

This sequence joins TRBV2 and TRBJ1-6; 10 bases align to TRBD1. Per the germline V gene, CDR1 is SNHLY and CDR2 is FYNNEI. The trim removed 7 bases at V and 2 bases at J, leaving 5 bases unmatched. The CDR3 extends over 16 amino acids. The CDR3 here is CASTAGTGAYNSPLHF. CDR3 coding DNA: TGTGCCAGCACCGCAGGGACAGGGGCCTATAATTCACCCCTCCACTTT. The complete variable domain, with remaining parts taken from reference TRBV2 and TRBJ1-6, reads EPEVTQTPSHQVTQMGQEVILRCVPISNHLYFYWYRQILGQKVEFLVSFYNNEISEKSEIFDDQFSVERPDGSNFTLKIRSTKLEDSAMYFCASTAGTGAYNSPLHFGNGTRLTVT.

The CDR3 region is CASSLRRSETGESGEQYF. For the CDR3, the DNA is TGTGCCAGCAGCTTAAGGAGGAGTGAGACAGGGGAGTCCGGCGAGCAGTACTTC. This chain uses TRBV7-6 with TRBJ2-7; TRBD1 aligns across 8 bases. The germline CDR1 and CDR2 sequences are SGHVS and FNYEAQ. V lost 2 bases to trimming and J lost 6 bases; unmatched junction nucleotides: 18. The CDR3 sequence is 18 residues long.

For the CDR3, the DNA is TGTGCCAGCAGCTTCCGGGCGGGTGAAAAACTGTTTTTT. Its protein product is CASSFRAGEKLFF. The chain has TRBV5-6 and TRBJ1-4; D is unresolved. Germline V gene lookup returns CDR1 SGHDT and CDR2 YYEEEE. This CDR3 comprises 13 residues. Between the trimmed V and J ends, which lost 2 bases and 7 bases, there was a span of 9 bases. Looking up the rest from reference TRBV5-6 and TRBJ1-4 gives the full variable domain: DAGVTQSPTHLIKTRGQQVTLRCSPKSGHDTVSWYQQALGQGPQFIFQYYEEEERQRGNFPDRFSGHQFPNYSSELNVNALLLGDSALYLCASSFRAGEKLFFGSGTQLSVL.

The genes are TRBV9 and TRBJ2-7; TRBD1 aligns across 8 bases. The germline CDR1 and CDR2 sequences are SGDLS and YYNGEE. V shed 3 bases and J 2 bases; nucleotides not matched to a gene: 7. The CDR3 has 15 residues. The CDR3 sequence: CASSARTGLPYEQYF. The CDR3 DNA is TGTGCCAGCAGCGCAAGGACAGGGTTACCCTACGAGCAGTACTTC.

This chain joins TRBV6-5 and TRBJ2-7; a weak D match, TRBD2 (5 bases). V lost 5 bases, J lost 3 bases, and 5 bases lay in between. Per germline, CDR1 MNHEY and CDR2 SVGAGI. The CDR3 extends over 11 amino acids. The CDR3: CASSRDYEQYF. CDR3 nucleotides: TGTGCCAGCAGTCGGGACTACGAGCAGTACTTC.

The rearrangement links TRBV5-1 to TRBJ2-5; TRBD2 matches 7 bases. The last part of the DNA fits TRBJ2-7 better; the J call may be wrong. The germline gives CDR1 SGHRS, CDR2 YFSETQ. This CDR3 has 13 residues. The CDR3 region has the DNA TGCGCCAGCGCGGGAGACAGTTCCTACGAGCAGTACTTC. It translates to CASAGDSSYEQYF.

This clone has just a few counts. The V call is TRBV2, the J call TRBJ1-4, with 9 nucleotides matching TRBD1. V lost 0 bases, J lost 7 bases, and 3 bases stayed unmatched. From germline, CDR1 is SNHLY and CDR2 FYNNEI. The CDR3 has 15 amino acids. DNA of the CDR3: TGTGCCAGCAGTGAAGCGGAGACAGGGGGTGAAAAACTGTTTTTT. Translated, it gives CASSEAETGGEKLFF.

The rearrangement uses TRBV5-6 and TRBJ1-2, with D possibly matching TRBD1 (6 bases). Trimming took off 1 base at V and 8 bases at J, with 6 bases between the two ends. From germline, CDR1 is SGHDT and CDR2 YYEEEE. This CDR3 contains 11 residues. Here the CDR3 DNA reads TGTGCCAGCAGCTTGACAGGGGGCTACACCTTC. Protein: CASSLTGGYTF.

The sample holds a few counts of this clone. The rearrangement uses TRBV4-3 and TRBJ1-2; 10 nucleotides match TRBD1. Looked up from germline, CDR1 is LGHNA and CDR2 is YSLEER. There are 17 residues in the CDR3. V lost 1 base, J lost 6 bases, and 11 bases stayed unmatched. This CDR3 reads CASSQGGTGVTIDGYTF. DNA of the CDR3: TGCGCCAGCAGCCAAGGTGGGACAGGGGTGACGATAGATGGCTACACCTTC.

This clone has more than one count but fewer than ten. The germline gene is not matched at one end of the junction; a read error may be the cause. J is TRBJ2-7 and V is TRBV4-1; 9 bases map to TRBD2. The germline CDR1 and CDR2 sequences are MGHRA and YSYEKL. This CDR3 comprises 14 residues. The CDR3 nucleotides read TGCGCCAGCAGCCGTCAAACGGGCGACGGACTAGCGCAATTC. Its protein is CASSRQTGDGLAQF.

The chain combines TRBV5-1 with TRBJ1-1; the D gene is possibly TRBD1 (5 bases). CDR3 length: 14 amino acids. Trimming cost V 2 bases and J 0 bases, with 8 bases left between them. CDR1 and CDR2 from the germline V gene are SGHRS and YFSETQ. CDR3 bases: TGCGCCAGCAGCTTATACAGGCTGAACACTGAAGCTTTCTTT. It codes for CASSLYRLNTEAFF.

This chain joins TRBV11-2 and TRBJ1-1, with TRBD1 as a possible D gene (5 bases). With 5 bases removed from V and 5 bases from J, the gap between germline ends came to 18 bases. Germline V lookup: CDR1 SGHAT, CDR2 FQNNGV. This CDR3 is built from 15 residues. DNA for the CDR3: TGTGCCAGCAGCCGGTCAATGGGGGGACGGACTGAAGCTTTCTTT. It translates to CASSRSMGGRTEAFF.

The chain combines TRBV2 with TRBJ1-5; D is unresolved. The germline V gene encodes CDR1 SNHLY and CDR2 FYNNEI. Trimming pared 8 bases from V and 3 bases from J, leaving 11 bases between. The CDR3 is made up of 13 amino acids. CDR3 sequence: CASQKEYNQPQHF. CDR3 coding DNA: TGTGCCAGCCAGAAAGAATACAATCAGCCCCAGCATTTT.

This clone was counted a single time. CDR3: CASSFQRPGLAGGPFGTGELFF. In DNA, the CDR3 is TGTGCCAGCAGCTTCCAGCGACCGGGACTAGCGGGGGGGCCTTTTGGAACCGGGGAGCTGTTTTTT. The chain couples TRBV13 to TRBJ2-2, with 16 bases matching TRBD2. V was pared by 3 bases and J by 5 bases, with 18 bases of the junction left unmatched. The CDR3 totals 22 residues. The germline CDR1 and CDR2 sequences are PRHDT and FYEKMQ (reference sequence).

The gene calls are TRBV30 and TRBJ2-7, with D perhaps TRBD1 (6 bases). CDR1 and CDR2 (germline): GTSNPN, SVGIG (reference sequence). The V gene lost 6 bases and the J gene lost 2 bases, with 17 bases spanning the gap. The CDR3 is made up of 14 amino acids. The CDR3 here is CACLGTNFAYEQYF. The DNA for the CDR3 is TGTGCCTGCCTAGGGACAAACTTCGCCTACGAGCAGTACTTC.

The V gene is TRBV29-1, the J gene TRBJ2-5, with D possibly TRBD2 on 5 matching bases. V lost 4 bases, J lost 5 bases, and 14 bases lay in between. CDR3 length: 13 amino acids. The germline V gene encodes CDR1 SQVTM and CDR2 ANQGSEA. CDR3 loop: CSVVEGGRETQYF. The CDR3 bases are TGCAGCGTTGTAGAAGGAGGTCGGGAGACCCAGTACTTC.

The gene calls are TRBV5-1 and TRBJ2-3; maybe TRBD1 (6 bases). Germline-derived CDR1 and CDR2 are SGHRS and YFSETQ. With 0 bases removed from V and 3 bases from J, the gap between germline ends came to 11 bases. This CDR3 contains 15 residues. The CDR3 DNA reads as TGCGCCAGCAGCTTGGCCTCCAGGGGAACAGATACGCAGTATTTT. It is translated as CASSLASRGTDTQYF.

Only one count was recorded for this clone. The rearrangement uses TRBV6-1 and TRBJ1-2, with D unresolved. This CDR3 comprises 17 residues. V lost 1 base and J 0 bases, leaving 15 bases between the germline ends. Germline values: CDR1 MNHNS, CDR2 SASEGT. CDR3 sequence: CASSEGPVARANYGYTF. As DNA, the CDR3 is TGTGCCAGCAGTGAAGGGCCAGTAGCTAGAGCTAACTATGGCTACACCTTC.

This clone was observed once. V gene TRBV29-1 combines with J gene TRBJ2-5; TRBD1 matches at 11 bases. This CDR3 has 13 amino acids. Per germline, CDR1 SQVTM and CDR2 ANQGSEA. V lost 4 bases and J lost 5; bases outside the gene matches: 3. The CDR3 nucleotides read TGCAGCGTTGGGACAGGGGGCAGGGAGACCCAGTACTTC. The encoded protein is CSVGTGGRETQYF.

CDR3 residues: CASSVYGTTGELFF. The DNA of the CDR3 is TGTGCCAGCAGCGTATACGGGACAACCGGGGAGCTGTTTTTT. This sequence joins TRBV9 and TRBJ2-2, with a tentative D call TRBD1 (6 bases). This CDR3 region has 14 residues. The V gene's germline CDR1 is SGDLS and CDR2 YYNGEE. Trimming left V 1 base short and J 5 bases short, with 9 bases between.

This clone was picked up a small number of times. This chain's CDR3 is CSHTGQGGTEAFF. The DNA of the CDR3 is TGCAGCCACACAGGACAGGGTGGCACTGAAGCTTTCTTT. The chain employs TRBV29-1 and TRBJ1-1; 8 bases match TRBD1. The germline V gene encodes CDR1 SQVTM and CDR2 ANQGSEA. CDR3 length: 13 amino acids. V was clipped by 8 bases and J by 4 bases; unmatched bases: 9.

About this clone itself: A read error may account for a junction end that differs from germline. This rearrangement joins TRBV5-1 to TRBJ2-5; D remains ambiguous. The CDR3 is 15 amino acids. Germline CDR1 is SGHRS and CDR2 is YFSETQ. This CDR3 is CASSLAPLIQEAQYF. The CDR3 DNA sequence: TGCGCCAGCAGCTTGGCCCCCTTGATCCAAGAGGCCCAGTACTTC.

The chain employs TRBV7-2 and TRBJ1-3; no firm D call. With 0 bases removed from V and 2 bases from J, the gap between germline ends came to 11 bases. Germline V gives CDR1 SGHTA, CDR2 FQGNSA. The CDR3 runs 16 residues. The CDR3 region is CASSLAGRGTGNTIYF. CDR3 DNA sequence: TGTGCCAGCAGCTTAGCTGGTCGGGGTACTGGAAACACCATATATTTT.

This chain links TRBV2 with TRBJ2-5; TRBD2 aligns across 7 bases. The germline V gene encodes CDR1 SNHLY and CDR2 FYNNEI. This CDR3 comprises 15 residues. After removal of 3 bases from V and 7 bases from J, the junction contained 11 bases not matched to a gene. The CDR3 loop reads CASSDPGEGMGTQYF. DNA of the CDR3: TGTGCCAGCAGTGACCCCGGGGAGGGAATGGGGACCCAGTACTTC.

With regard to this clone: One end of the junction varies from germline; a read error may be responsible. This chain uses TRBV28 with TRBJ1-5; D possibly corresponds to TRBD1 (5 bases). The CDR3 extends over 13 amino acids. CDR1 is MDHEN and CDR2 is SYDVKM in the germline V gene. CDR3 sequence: CAILGRANQPQNF. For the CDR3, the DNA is TGTGCCATCTTAGGCAGGGCCAATCAGCCCCAGAATTTT.

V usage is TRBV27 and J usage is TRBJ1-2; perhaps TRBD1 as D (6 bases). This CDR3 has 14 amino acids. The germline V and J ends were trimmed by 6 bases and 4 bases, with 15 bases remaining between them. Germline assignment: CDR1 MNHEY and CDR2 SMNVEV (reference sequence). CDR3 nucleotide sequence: TGTGCCAGCAGGGCCCCTGAGGGGGTCTATGGCTACACCTTC. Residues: CASRAPEGVYGYTF.

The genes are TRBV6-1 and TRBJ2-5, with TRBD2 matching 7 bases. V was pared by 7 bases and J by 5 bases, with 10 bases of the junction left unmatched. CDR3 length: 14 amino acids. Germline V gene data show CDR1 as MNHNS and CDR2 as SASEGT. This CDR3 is CASTSTGLLETQYF. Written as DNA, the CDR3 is TGTGCCAGCACTTCGACGGGACTACTGGAGACCCAGTACTTC.